The clone carrying this T cell receptor (beta chain) has a count of ten or more. Its antigen is undetermined. The data stem from a study of T-cell reconstitution after alpha-beta-depleted transplantation in children. Points from the study as a whole: Reportedly, roughly two months post-transplant, alpha-beta T cells arose from several hundred expanded graft clones. Diversity and T-cell counts at one year after transplant derived mostly from new T cells. Recipient T cells and thymic progenitors that survived gave rise to the high TCRbeta diversity observed at day 60 in some patients.

Unique molecular identifiers featured in how the TCRbeta library was prepared. MiXCR was run by TCRdb on the PCR reads, yielding one entry per CDR3 protein. The sample yields 250,000 to 300,000 distinct CDR3 sequences, roughly 9.1% seen once. The CDR3 loop spans 10 amino acids. CDR1 is LNHDA, CDR2 SQIVND, per germline (reference sequence). V lost 6 bases and J 6 bases, leaving 6 bases between the germline ends. This material consisted of PBMCs, taken before TCRalphabeta/CD19-depleted stem cell transplant. The clonotype was recovered from a boy under three years old with acute myeloid leukemia, due to receive a stem cell transplant. The chain links TRBV19 to TRBJ2-7, with D uncertain. The CDR3 protein is CASRCSEQYF. The CDR3 region has the DNA TGTGCCAGTAGGTGTTCCGAGCAGTACTTC. The full variable domain, in which reference TRBV19 and TRBJ2-7 provide the parts outside the CDR3, is DGGITQSPKYLFRKEGQNVTLSCEQNLNHDAMYWYRQDPGQGLRLIYYSQIVNDFQKGDIAEGYSVSREKKESFPLTVTSAQKNPTAFYLCASRCSEQYFGPGTRLTVT.